The entry below gives a single TCR beta chain sequence along with its context. This entry comes from a study of shared clonotypes between healthy human individuals. Measured with immunoSEQ multiplex PCR; TCRdb has only the in-frame clones, and not every one. In the table there are about 300,000 clones, around two thirds of which are singletons. Trimming removed 4 bases from V and 6 bases from J; junction bases left unmatched: 9. The CDR3 runs to 15 residues. Looked up from germline, CDR1 is SGHRS and CDR2 is YFSETQ. The source of this sequence is a man aged 25 to 40 in good health. This chain uses TRBV5-1 with TRBJ2-1; TRBD1 agrees at 8 bases. The sequencing input was memory CD4+ T cells sorted from blood. Subset denoted: CD45RA-negative fraction. The CDR3 sequence is CASSTETGVGNEQFF. CDR3 in DNA: TGCGCCAGCAGCACCGAGACAGGGGTAGGCAATGAGCAGTTCTTC.